A selection of T cell receptor beta chains follows, all from one sample in a study of cytomegalovirus exposure and HLA in healthy donors. Generated by immunoSEQ multiplex PCR, the TCRdb table keeps only in-frame clones and is missing some. The table includes 76,000 or so clones, around four fifths detected once. The source material was PBMCs. These receptors were taken from a woman aged 40-49 years in good health and CMV-seropositive. The conserved cysteine and the conserved F or W are not part of the CDR3 here. A clone size is listed for some rows: how often the clone was seen (once, few, many), or a class if it is expanded.

cdr3_aa,v_call,j_call,clone_size
ASSFYSSYNSPLH,TRBV28,TRBJ1-6,.
ASSYSWQGTDTQY,TRBV6-5,TRBJ2-3,once
ASSEGGASNQPQH,TRBV2,TRBJ1-5,few
ASGTQGYEQY,TRBV27,TRBJ2-7,.
ASSQVPGLGTEAF,TRBV4-1,TRBJ1-1,.
ASSRRQASTDTQY,TRBV6-6,TRBJ2-3,few
ASSEARLSLYNEQF,TRBV2,TRBJ2-1,once
ASSVPTSGGPNEQF,TRBV6-1,TRBJ2-1,.
ASSWPSGGGETQY,TRBV7-2,TRBJ2-5,.
ASSQGGGVDGELF,TRBV4-3,TRBJ2-2,once
ASSGGGVTDTQY,TRBV28,TRBJ2-3,.
ASSLTPGLSTDTQY,TRBV2,TRBJ2-3,.
ASSRQGGAYEQY,TRBV7-2,TRBJ2-7,.
ASSPGRGIQPQH,TRBV28,TRBJ1-5,.
ASSLESSNEQY,TRBV11-2,TRBJ2-7,few
ASSLAGGSTEAF,TRBV5-5,TRBJ1-1,once
ASSPENGLAKNIQY,TRBV7-4,TRBJ2-4,.
ASSSTSGGTYEQY,TRBV18,TRBJ2-7,.
ASSQDQGDRGFGYT,TRBV4-3,TRBJ1-2,few
ASSFGGVGANVLT,TRBV19,TRBJ2-6,once
ASKAHNTEAF,TRBV2,TRBJ1-1,.
ASREKGVSYEQY,TRBV6-5,TRBJ2-7,.